This paragraph reports one T cell receptor (beta chain). The antigen it recognizes is unknown. Per-base qualities were not stored, and no clone one base away is much larger. Here V drops 6 bases and J drops 7 bases, and the junction holds 11 bases not matched to any gene. There are 15 amino acids in the CDR3, from cysteine to phenylalanine inclusive. Left in the record is the CDR3 DNA by itself, 45 bases read in frame from the first base. For CDR1 and CDR2, the germline V gene (reference sequence) lists LNHDA and SQIVND. Patients with a history of autoimmune disease or receiving systemic immunosuppression were excluded from the trial. Peripheral blood for TCR sequencing was drawn from every dose cohort at baseline, at cycle 4 day 1 and at cycle 7 day 1. The samples were taken from a phase I, first-in-human, multicenter, open-label dose-escalation trial of ivuxolimab. The trial enrolled adults with locally advanced or metastatic head and neck squamous cell, hepatocellular, melanoma or renal cell carcinoma. Before TCR sequencing, CD4+ T cells and CD8+ T cells were sorted from peripheral blood as separate populations.

To sequence the TCRbeta CDR3 region, genomic DNA was isolated from the sorted cells. The immunoSEQ Assay was used for sequencing of TCRbeta CDR3 regions. The clones in this table, taken by TCRdb from immuneACCESS, are in-frame only. Not every clone is retained; where verified, under half of the shortfall comes from an unresolved V gene, and the cause of the rest is unknown. This sample gives more than 80,000 clones in total; 65% to 90% of them show up just once. The biggest ten clones account for roughly 2.1% of the sample. The sample originates from a study of OX40 agonist ivuxolimab in advanced cancers. For the wider study: Ivuxolimab was a fully human IgG2 agonistic monoclonal antibody targeting the costimulatory receptor OX40 (CD134). Of the 52 patients in dose escalation, about 20 had hepatocellular carcinoma, some 15 had melanoma, 9 had renal cell carcinoma and 9 had head and neck cancer. Intravenous ivuxolimab was administered to patients every 2 weeks at six dose levels: 0.01, 0.1, 0.3, 1.5, 3 and 10 mg/kg. In the dose-escalation cohort, 82.7% of patients were male, and the mean age was about 55 years, with a range of roughly 20 to 80. Peripheral TCRbeta sequencing aimed to test whether ivuxolimab altered TCR sequence diversity and caused clonal T-cell expansion. Patients were allowed to have had prior anti-PD-1, anti-PD-L1 or anti-CTLA-4 therapy, and roughly 40% of the dose-escalation patients had previously received checkpoint inhibitors. Partial responses were achieved by three dose-escalation patients, of whom one had hepatocellular carcinoma and two had cutaneous melanoma. The paper covers the monotherapy dose-escalation part of the phase I ivuxolimab trial, which included N of about 50 patients.

Broad study findings and their caveats: Which antigens the clonally expanded peripheral T cells were specific for was not determined. At doses of 0.1 to 3.0 mg/kg, clonal expansion of both CD4+ and CD8+ T cells in blood was seen between baseline and week 6. After ivuxolimab, more expanded clones were found on average in CD8+ T cells than in CD4+ T cells. Low levels of normalized T-cell clonal expansion were also seen in some nonresponding patients. In partial responders in the 0.1-3.0 mg/kg groups, normalized peripheral clonal expansion was found to be among the lowest, especially among CD8+ T cells.

The input for sequencing was CD4+ or CD8+ T cells sorted from blood, taken in a trial of the OX40 agonist ivuxolimab. The TCR comes from an adult with an advanced solid tumor such as melanoma, head and neck, liver or kidney cancer. The rearranged chain carries TRBV19 and TRBJ2-2; 7 bases in the junction line up with TRBD1. The nucleotide sequence reads TGTGCCAGTAGCACAGACAGGGTGCCCGGCGGGGAGCTGTTTTTT. This yields the protein CASSTDRVPGGELFF.